Below are 28 T cell receptor beta chains sequenced from a single sample in a study of T cell responses to AZD1222 COVID-19 vaccine. Generated by immunoSEQ multiplex PCR, the TCRdb table keeps only in-frame clones and is missing some. The table has about 130,000 clones, over 75% seen once; the top ten hold over 2.5%. Sequences were derived from peripheral blood, sampled on day 0 of AZD1222 vaccination. Receptors originate from an adult in good health.

The chain has TRBV6-2 or TRBV6-3 and TRBJ1-5; D remains ambiguous. This CDR3 has 16 residues. The V and J ends lost 2 bases and 0 bases respectively, with 11 bases between them. The germline CDR1 and CDR2 sequences are MNHEY and SVGEGT. The CDR3 coding sequence is TGTGCCAGCAGTTACGATCGGGGATATAGCAATCAGCCCCAGCATTTT. It yields the protein CASSYDRGYSNQPQHF.

CDR3 DNA: TGTGCCAGCCGGGACATCGTGGCTAATGAAAAACTGTTTTTT. Translation gives CASRDIVANEKLFF. This sequence joins TRBV6-5 and TRBJ1-4; possible D gene TRBD1, 6 bases. Germline V gives CDR1 MNHEY, CDR2 SVGAGI. The CDR3 loop spans 14 amino acids. V was shortened by 8 bases and J by 3 bases, with 13 bases between the two germline ends.

V gene TRBV30 combines with J gene TRBJ2-5, with D perhaps matching TRBD1 or TRBD2 (6 bases each). CDR3 size: 18 residues. Germline V gives CDR1 GTSNPN, CDR2 SVGIG (reference sequence). Trimming left V 1 base short and J 3 bases short, with 24 bases between. The CDR3 here is CAWSGGPGAMRGKETQYF. DNA of the CDR3: TGTGCCTGGAGTGGAGGCCCGGGGGCCATGAGGGGAAAAGAGACCCAGTACTTC.

This clone was seen only once. The chain employs TRBV7-9 and TRBJ1-1, with a possible D match to TRBD1 (5 bases). The CDR3 is made up of 14 amino acids. Trimming stripped 5 bases from V and 1 base from J, with 11 bases between. Germline-derived CDR1 and CDR2 are SEHNR and FQNEAQ (reference sequence). The CDR3 here is CASSGGVPNTEAFF. The CDR3 DNA reads as TGTGCCAGCAGCGGGGGGGTTCCGAACACTGAAGCTTTCTTT.

This clone was recorded only once. A read error may account for a junction end that differs from germline. Here the CDR3 DNA reads TGTGCCAGCAGCCCGTGGGGCAGGGAAATCGTTTTC. It yields the protein CASSPWGREIVF. The chain joins TRBV5-6 to TRBJ1-2, with D maybe TRBD1 (5 bases). Germline V gene lookup returns CDR1 SGHDT and CDR2 YYEEEE. The CDR3 has 12 residues.

This chain links TRBV7-2 with TRBJ1-3, with TRBD1 matching 9 bases. The V gene's germline CDR1 is SGHTA and CDR2 FQGNSA. The V gene end was trimmed by 3 bases and the J gene end by 4 bases; junction bases not matched to a gene: 7. The CDR3 totals 16 residues. CDR3 coding DNA: TGTGCCAGCAGCTTGGGGACAGGGCAGTCGGGAAACACCATATATTTT. Translated, it gives CASSLGTGQSGNTIYF.

This chain links TRBV7-2 with TRBJ1-3, with D perhaps matching TRBD1 (6 bases). The CDR3 has 15 residues. Germline V lookup: CDR1 SGHTA, CDR2 FQGNSA. Trimming stripped 5 bases from V and 0 bases from J, with 11 bases between. As DNA, the CDR3 is TGTGCCAGCAGCGCCTCAGGGGTCTCTGGAAACACCATATATTTT. Encoded protein: CASSASGVSGNTIYF.

This sequence joins TRBV7-2 and TRBJ1-1, with no clear D. This CDR3 has 14 amino acids. Trimming removed 5 bases at V and 3 bases at J, with 13 bases between. Germline CDR1 and CDR2: SGHTA and FQGNSA. CDR3: CASSAGMGYTEAFF. CDR3 in DNA: TGTGCCAGCAGCGCTGGGATGGGGTACACTGAAGCTTTCTTT.

The chain is built from TRBV29-1 and TRBJ1-1, with D hard to call. Germline V gene data show CDR1 as SQVTM and CDR2 as ANQGSEA. V dropped 7 bases and J dropped 4 bases, with 10 bases sitting between them. This CDR3 spans 11 amino acids. The DNA for the CDR3 is TGCAGCGCCAGCTGGGTCACTGAAGCTTTCTTT. As protein: CSASWVTEAFF.

This clone was counted once. The rearrangement links TRBV5-4 to TRBJ1-4, with D maybe TRBD1 (5 bases). The CDR3 extends over 14 amino acids. V was clipped by 2 bases and J by 8 bases, with 13 bases between them. Germline CDR1 and CDR2: SGHNT and YYREEE (reference sequence). As DNA, the CDR3 is TGTGCCAGCAGCTTTCCAGGGAAGGGGGAAAAACTGTTTTTT. Its protein product is CASSFPGKGEKLFF. Combining the CDR3 with reference TRBV5-4 and TRBJ1-4 gives the whole variable domain ETGVTQSPTHLIKTRGQQVTLRCSSQSGHNTVSWYQQALGQGPQFIFQYYREEENGRGNFPPRFSGLQFPNYSSELNVNALELDDSALYLCASSFPGKGEKLFFGSGTQLSVL.

The V gene is TRBV7-3, the J gene TRBJ2-6; D call uncertain. Deletions cut 2 bases from V and 1 base from J, with 9 bases between. The CDR3 has 16 residues. Germline CDR1 reads SGHTA; CDR2 reads FQGTGA. CDR3 region: CASSLSPVSGANVLTF. The CDR3 coding sequence is TGTGCCAGCAGCTTATCTCCGGTTTCTGGGGCCAACGTCCTGACTTTC.

The V and J genes are TRBV5-1 and TRBJ2-3; D gene ambiguous. Germline assignment: CDR1 SGHRS and CDR2 YFSETQ. Deletions cut 1 base from V and 0 bases from J, with 6 bases between. This CDR3 comprises 14 residues. The CDR3 DNA is TGCGCCAGCAGCTTGTTTAAGAGCACAGATACGCAGTATTTT. The encoded protein is CASSLFKSTDTQYF.

This sequence joins TRBV21-1 and TRBJ2-7; the table gives TRBD1 as D, unverified against the DNA. TRBV21-1 is a pseudogene. There are 11 residues in the CDR3. The CDR3 here is CASSTHRDYNF. For the CDR3, the DNA is TGTGCCAGCAGCACGCACAGGGATTACAACTTC.

This chain uses TRBV19 with TRBJ1-5, with unresolved D. Between the trimmed V and J ends, which lost 4 bases and 6 bases, there was a span of 13 bases. Per the germline V gene, CDR1 is LNHDA and CDR2 is SQIVND (reference sequence). The CDR3 sequence is 14 residues long. The chain's CDR3 is CASSTPKEAQPQHF. CDR3 bases: TGTGCCAGTAGTACGCCCAAGGAGGCTCAGCCCCAGCATTTT. Full variable domain (outside the CDR3, taken from reference TRBV19 and TRBJ1-5): DGGITQSPKYLFRKEGQNVTLSCEQNLNHDAMYWYRQDPGQGLRLIYYSQIVNDFQKGDIAEGYSVSREKKESFPLTVTSAQKNPTAFYLCASSTPKEAQPQHFGDGTRLSIL.

This chain joins TRBV9 and TRBJ1-3, with D perhaps TRBD1 (6 bases). This CDR3 contains 14 residues. Per germline, CDR1 SGDLS and CDR2 YYNGEE. Trimming left V 4 bases short and J 4 bases short, with 12 bases between. The CDR3 region has the DNA TGTGCCAGCAGCTCGGACAGTTCAGGAAACACCATATATTTT. Translating gives CASSSDSSGNTIYF. The full variable domain, its missing parts supplied by reference TRBV9 and TRBJ1-3, is DSGVTQTPKHLITATGQRVTLRCSPRSGDLSVYWYQQSLDQGLQFLIQYYNGEERAKGNILERFSAQQFPDLHSELNLSSLELGDSALYFCASSSDSSGNTIYFGEGSWLTVV.

V and J are TRBV4-2 and TRBJ2-2; D not certain. The V gene's germline CDR1 is LGHNA and CDR2 YNFKEQ. The CDR3 has 15 amino acids. The ends were cut back, 1 base at V and 3 bases at J, with 9 bases in the middle. The CDR3 DNA reads TGTGCCAGCAGCCAAGCCCACCTGGACACCGGGGAGCTGTTTTTT. It encodes CASSQAHLDTGELFF.

The chain links TRBV7-9 to TRBJ1-5; possibly TRBD1 for D (5 bases). Deletions cut 5 bases from V and 0 bases from J, with 20 bases between. The CDR3 has 18 amino acids. The germline V gene encodes CDR1 SEHNR and CDR2 FQNEAQ (reference sequence). The CDR3 spells CASSEDTYWGYSNQPQHF. DNA of the CDR3: TGTGCCAGCAGCGAGGACACGTACTGGGGATATAGCAATCAGCCCCAGCATTTT.

This chain joins TRBV5-6 and TRBJ1-2, with D hard to call. CDR3 length: 13 residues. V gave up 0 bases and J gave up 4 bases, with 7 bases separating them. The germline V gene encodes CDR1 SGHDT and CDR2 YYEEEE. The CDR3, as DNA: TGTGCCAGCAGCTTGGCCCATAGCTATGGCTACACCTTC. It is translated as CASSLAHSYGYTF.

The V and J genes are TRBV6-5 and TRBJ2-7; D ambiguous. The CDR3 is 11 residues long. Trimming took off 8 bases at V and 3 bases at J, with 8 bases between the two ends. The germline gives CDR1 MNHEY, CDR2 SVGAGI. The CDR3 coding sequence is TGTGCCAGCGGCACCTACTACGAGCAGTACTTC. Encoded protein: CASGTYYEQYF.

The gene calls are TRBV5-4 and TRBJ1-3, with 8 bases matching TRBD1. Germline V CDR1 and CDR2: SGHNT, YYREEE (reference sequence). The CDR3 length is 14 residues. Trimming removed 3 bases from V and 8 bases from J; junction bases left unmatched: 7. The chain's CDR3 is CASSYYGQGHTIYF. The CDR3 bases are TGTGCCAGCAGCTACTATGGACAGGGCCACACCATATATTTT.

J is TRBJ2-7 and V is TRBV6-1; D call uncertain. The CDR3 contains 14 residues. CDR1 is MNHNS, CDR2 SASEGT, per germline. The V gene lost 1 base and the J gene lost 5 bases, with 12 bases spanning the gap. The CDR3 is CASSEGLRSHEQYF. The CDR3 bases are TGTGCCAGCAGTGAAGGTTTAAGGTCCCACGAGCAGTACTTC.

V and J are TRBV4-3 and TRBJ2-3; 8 nucleotides align to TRBD2. The CDR3 has 16 residues. Germline loops: CDR1 LGHNA, CDR2 YSLEER. The trim removed 5 bases at V and 2 bases at J, leaving 9 bases unmatched. In DNA, the CDR3 is TGCGCCAGCAGCTACCGGGGTAGCGGGAACACAGATACGCAGTATTTT. It codes for CASSYRGSGNTDTQYF.

The chain recombines TRBV3-1 (or the pseudogene TRBV3-2) with TRBJ1-1; D gene ambiguous. Between the trimmed V and J ends, which lost 4 bases and 6 bases, there was a span of 9 bases. CDR3 length: 12 residues. The germline CDR1 and CDR2 sequences are LGHDT and YNNKEL (reference sequence). In DNA form, the CDR3 reads TGTGCCAGCAGCCGCGTCGGGGCTGAAGCTTTCTTT. It is translated as CASSRVGAEAFF.

This chain links TRBV27 with TRBJ2-7; D gene ambiguous. This CDR3 region has 14 residues. Trimming stripped 3 bases from V and 1 base from J, with 10 bases between. Germline assignment: CDR1 MNHEY and CDR2 SMNVEV (reference sequence). Written as DNA, the CDR3 is TGTGCCAGCAGTTTTAAAGACTCTTCCTACGAGCAGTACTTC. It encodes CASSFKDSSYEQYF.

This chain links TRBV9 with TRBJ2-1; no clear D gene. This CDR3 comprises 11 residues. V was pared by 0 bases and J by 9 bases, with 4 bases between. CDR1 SGDLS and CDR2 YYNGEE come from the germline V gene. The CDR3 DNA reads as TGTGCCAGCAGCGTAGGGCCTGAGCAGTTCTTC. Amino acids: CASSVGPEQFF.

The chain couples TRBV6-5 to TRBJ1-2; D is ambiguous. The CDR3 has 13 residues. Germline assignment: CDR1 MNHEY and CDR2 SVGAGI. Trimming left V 2 bases short and J 3 bases short, with 7 bases between. CDR3 sequence reads: CASSYGKDYGYTF. The CDR3 nucleotides read TGTGCCAGCAGTTACGGGAAGGACTATGGCTACACCTTC.

V usage is TRBV27 and J usage is TRBJ1-2, with 7 nucleotides matching TRBD1. The CDR3 has 15 amino acids. The germline CDR1 and CDR2 sequences are MNHEY and SMNVEV (reference sequence). V was pared by 5 bases and J by 8 bases, with 14 bases of the junction left unmatched. The CDR3 sequence is CASSPKGLGQIGYTF. For the CDR3, the DNA is TGTGCCAGCAGTCCCAAAGGATTGGGACAGATAGGCTACACCTTC.

The rearrangement links TRBV5-1 to TRBJ2-5, with 7 bases fitting TRBD1. The CDR3 has 16 residues. The V gene end was trimmed by 3 bases and the J gene end by 1 base; junction bases not matched to a gene: 9. The germline V gene has CDR1 SGHRS and CDR2 YFSETQ. The CDR3 reads CASSSTGTALQETQYF. CDR3 DNA sequence: TGCGCCAGCAGCTCTACCGGGACAGCCCTCCAAGAGACCCAGTACTTC.